A single sample is the source of the 18 T cell receptor beta chains below, sequenced in a study of T-cell memory formation after mild COVID-19. From the 5' RACE reads, TCRdb called clonotypes with MiXCR, one entry per CDR3 protein. The profile covers around 470,000 distinct CDR3 sequences, with around 18% appearing a single time and 8.4% taken by the ten largest. Sequences were obtained from PBMCs or a T cell subset sorted from them (not recorded which). These receptors originate from an adult woman who had mild COVID-19 (a few samples of this study predate the infection). Cell type and time point are not known.

This clonotype was counted only a few times. The V call is TRBV5-1, the J call TRBJ2-5, with no clear D. Germline lookup yields CDR1 SGHRS and CDR2 YFSETQ. With 0 bases removed from V and 3 bases from J, the gap between germline ends came to 15 bases. The CDR3 is 16 amino acids. CDR3: CASSLVYPGVKETQYF. As DNA, the CDR3 is TGCGCCAGCAGCTTGGTGTATCCTGGGGTGAAAGAGACCCAGTACTTC.

This clonotype was found a few times. The rearrangement joins TRBV20-1 to TRBJ2-2, with 7 bases fitting TRBD1. The germline V gene encodes CDR1 DFQATT and CDR2 SNEGSKA (reference sequence). The V and J ends lost 0 bases and 3 bases, in that order; junction bases with no gene match: 10. This CDR3 contains 17 residues. CDR3 nucleotide sequence: TGCAGTGCTAGAGATCGGCGACAGGGCATGCACACCGGGGAGCTGTTTTTT. Protein sequence: CSARDRRQGMHTGELFF.

This clonotype showed up just once. The chain employs TRBV27 and TRBJ1-2; 7 bases are shared with TRBD1. CDR1 MNHEY and CDR2 SMNVEV come from the germline V gene (reference sequence). Trimming cost V 7 bases and J 6 bases; bases outside gene matches: 11. The CDR3 is 14 amino acids. CDR3 residues: CASTRGEGANGYTF. The DNA for the CDR3 is TGTGCCAGCACCCGAGGGGAGGGGGCGAATGGCTACACCTTC.

The chain joins TRBV7-9 to TRBJ1-2, with 8 positions matching TRBD1. CDR1 is SEHNR and CDR2 is FQNEAQ in the germline V gene (reference sequence). The V segment lost 6 bases and the J segment 8 bases; nucleotides outside the gene matches: 11. CDR3 size: 14 residues. The CDR3 sequence: CASRRTGTIEGYTF. Written as DNA, the CDR3 is TGTGCCAGCAGACGGACAGGGACAATAGAGGGCTACACCTTC.

The sample holds a few counts of this clonotype. V and J are TRBV7-8 and TRBJ2-1, with a tentative D call TRBD2 (6 bases). The V gene lost 3 bases and the J gene lost 4 bases, with 16 bases spanning the gap. The CDR3 has 16 residues. CDR1 is SGHVS, CDR2 FQNEAQ, per germline. DNA for the CDR3: TGTGCCAGCAGCTTCCTGTCATCGGGGGTTTACAATGAGCAGTTCTTC. Translated: CASSFLSSGVYNEQFF.

The chain has TRBV4-3 and TRBJ2-1, with 9 bases fitting TRBD2. Germline V lookup: CDR1 LGHNA, CDR2 YSLEER. The CDR3 has 16 amino acids. The junction had 2 bases not matched to a gene; V was cut back by 0 bases and J by 2 bases. The CDR3 DNA reads TGCGCCAGCAGCCAAGAAGCGGGAGGTACCTACAATGAGCAGTTCTTC. Translating it yields CASSQEAGGTYNEQFF.

This sequence joins TRBV19 and TRBJ2-7, with 7 bases fitting TRBD1. The length of the CDR3 is 15 residues. Germline V lookup: CDR1 LNHDA, CDR2 SQIVND (reference sequence). Unmatched junction bases numbered 12, after V lost 7 bases and J lost 3 bases. Here the CDR3 DNA reads TGTGCCAGTACCCCAAGAGGGGGCGAGGTCTACGAGCAGTACTTC. It encodes CASTPRGGEVYEQYF.

This clonotype was counted only a few times. The chain joins TRBV9 to TRBJ1-4; D perhaps matches TRBD1 (5 bases). Germline CDR1 and CDR2: SGDLS and YYNGEE. The CDR3 contains 17 residues. V lost 5 bases and J lost 4, with 21 bases in between. The CDR3 region has the DNA TGTGCCAGCAGTGCCGGGACGGCGGGCTGGAATAATGAAAAACTGTTTTTT. This translates into CASSAGTAGWNNEKLFF.

This clonotype was found a few times. The J gene is TRBJ1-1, the V gene TRBV24-1, with 7 bases lining up with TRBD1. Trimming took 4 bases from V and 2 from J; bases not matched to a gene: 9. The CDR3 totals 16 residues. Germline CDR1 KGHDR, CDR2 SFDVKD. This CDR3 reads CATSDSTDRVNTEAFF. CDR3 nucleotide sequence: TGTGCCACCAGTGACTCGACAGACAGGGTAAACACTGAAGCTTTCTTT.

This clonotype was detected a few times. The V gene is TRBV24-1, the J gene TRBJ2-1; a possible D gene is TRBD2 (6 bases). Germline assignment: CDR1 KGHDR and CDR2 SFDVKD. This CDR3 is 16 amino acids long. V lost 5 bases to trimming and J lost 4 bases, with 17 bases between them. The CDR3 loop reads CATSGLGLGLYNEQFF. The CDR3 DNA follows: TGTGCCACCAGTGGCCTGGGACTGGGGCTATACAATGAGCAGTTCTTC.

This sequence joins TRBV12-3 or TRBV12-4 and TRBJ2-1; 12 bases are shared with TRBD2. The CDR3 has 15 residues. V dropped 5 bases and J dropped 9; count of bases not matched to a gene: 8. CDR3: CASSPTSGSRGEQFF. In nucleotides, the CDR3 is TGTGCCAGCAGTCCGACTAGCGGGAGTAGGGGTGAGCAGTTCTTC.

This clonotype was detected a few times. This chain uses TRBV4-2 with TRBJ1-2; the match to TRBD1 covers 8 bases. The CDR3 sequence is 16 residues long. V shed 0 bases and J 2 bases; nucleotides not matched to a gene: 5. The germline gives CDR1 LGHNA, CDR2 YNFKEQ. The CDR3 sequence: CASSQDPGQGNYGYTF. The CDR3 nucleotides read TGTGCCAGCAGCCAAGATCCCGGACAGGGCAACTATGGCTACACCTTC.

This chain connects TRBV5-5 to TRBJ2-7; perhaps TRBD1 as D (6 bases). The V and J ends lost 5 bases and 6 bases respectively, with 15 bases between them. The CDR3 contains 13 residues. Germline CDR1 SGHKS, CDR2 YYEKEE (reference sequence). The chain's CDR3 is CASSYPGAAEQYF. The DNA of the CDR3 is TGTGCCAGCAGTTATCCAGGGGCTGCCGAGCAGTACTTC.

The chain uses TRBV7-9 and TRBJ1-1; D may be TRBD1 (6 bases). CDR1 is SEHNR and CDR2 is FQNEAQ in the germline V gene (reference sequence). Trimming stripped 1 base from V and 6 bases from J, with 12 bases between. CDR3 size: 14 residues. The CDR3 protein is CASSLVVGASEAFF. CDR3 nucleotides: TGTGCCAGCAGCTTAGTTGTGGGGGCCTCTGAAGCTTTCTTT.

Concerning this clonotype: At one boundary the junction diverges from the germline segment, which might be a read error. The V call is TRBV3-1, the J call TRBJ2-1; no reliable D call. The germline V gene has CDR1 LGHDT and CDR2 YNNKEL (reference sequence). The CDR3 contains 12 residues. CDR3 nucleotide sequence: TGTGCCAGCAGCCAACATACGTGGAAACAGCTCTTC. As protein: CASSQHTWKQLF.

This clonotype was recorded a few times. V usage is TRBV20-1 and J usage is TRBJ2-1, with TRBD2 matching over 7 bases. Trimming at V came to 6 bases and at J to 2 bases, leaving 7 bases not matched to a gene. CDR3 length: 14 residues. Germline CDR1 reads DFQATT; CDR2 reads SNEGSKA (reference sequence). CDR3 sequence: CSADPSGTYNEQFF. CDR3 bases: TGCAGTGCGGATCCTAGCGGAACCTACAATGAGCAGTTCTTC.

This clonotype showed up just a few times. The genes are TRBV7-9 and TRBJ2-7; D possibly matches TRBD1 or TRBD2 (6 bases each). The length of the CDR3 is 16 residues. Germline values: CDR1 SEHNR, CDR2 FQNEAQ (reference sequence). V gave up 3 bases and J gave up 3 bases, with 18 bases separating them. Here the CDR3 DNA reads TGTGCCAGCAGCTTCATTCGGGGGCCAGAATTCTACGAGCAGTACTTC. Protein product: CASSFIRGPEFYEQYF.

This chain's CDR3 is CASSQVSALYNEQFF. CDR3 DNA sequence: TGTGCCAGCTCACAAGTCTCGGCACTTTACAATGAGCAGTTCTTC. The chain carries TRBV18 and TRBJ2-1; D gene uncertain. The CDR3 runs 15 residues. The V and J ends lost 4 bases and 4 bases respectively, with 14 bases between them. Germline CDR1 KGHSH, CDR2 LQKENI.